A single sample gave rise to the 3 T cell receptor beta chains below, sequenced in a study of blood T cell repertoires in COVID-19. Method: immunoSEQ multiplex PCR; TCRdb's copy keeps in-frame clones and lacks some. Among about 210,000 clones, 82% were seen once, and the ten largest hold less than 15%. Sequencing input: peripheral blood. The receptors were sampled from a woman between 40 and 50 years old with acute or convalescent COVID-19.

This chain joins TRBV10-1 and TRBJ2-2; 9 bases are shared with TRBD1. J was trimmed by 3 bases and V by 0 bases; bases with no gene match: 2. Germline-derived CDR1 and CDR2 are WNHNN and SYGVQD (reference sequence). The length of the CDR3 is 16 residues. CDR3 loop: CASSESRQGDTGELFF. CDR3 sequence (DNA): TGCGCCAGCAGTGAGTCCCGACAGGGGGACACCGGGGAGCTGTTTTTT.

The chain joins TRBV5-6 to TRBJ2-1; TRBD1 might be the D (6 bases). Per germline, CDR1 SGHDT and CDR2 YYEEEE. The CDR3 is made up of 16 amino acids. V was trimmed by 3 bases and J by 2 bases, leaving 15 bases between them. CDR3 in DNA: TGTGCCAGCAGCTCGGAACAGGGTAGGACCTACAATGAGCAGTTCTTC. Amino acids: CASSSEQGRTYNEQFF. Combining the CDR3 with reference TRBV5-6 and TRBJ2-1 gives the whole variable domain DAGVTQSPTHLIKTRGQQVTLRCSPKSGHDTVSWYQQALGQGPQFIFQYYEEEERQRGNFPDRFSGHQFPNYSSELNVNALLLGDSALYLCASSSEQGRTYNEQFFGPGTRLTVL.

The rearrangement joins TRBV5-1 to TRBJ1-1; D is possibly TRBD1 (6 bases). The germline V gene has CDR1 SGHRS and CDR2 YFSETQ. The CDR3 sequence is 14 residues long. V was shortened by 1 base and J by 7 bases, with 14 bases between the two germline ends. The CDR3 loop is CASSLLGTPFEAFF. The DNA of the CDR3 is TGCGCCAGCAGCTTGTTGGGGACACCCTTTGAAGCTTTCTTT.